Following are 13 T cell receptor beta chains from one sample sequenced in a study of cytomegalovirus exposure and HLA in healthy donors. The PCR employed 60 Vbeta primers together with 13 Jbeta primers. This table comes from immunoSEQ multiplex PCR, and its TCRdb copy is limited to in-frame clones, with some not included. The table for this sample gives about 140,000 clones. The specimen was PBMCs. These receptors all come from a man aged 40-49 years in good health and CMV-seronegative.

The gene calls are TRBV7-2 and TRBJ2-5; D call uncertain. The J call may be faulty, since TRBJ2-7 better matches the DNA end. CDR1 and CDR2 from the germline V gene are SGHTA and FQGNSA. The CDR3 runs to 14 residues. The chain's CDR3 is CASSLLGLVGEQYF. Here the CDR3 DNA reads TGTGCCAGCAGCTTATTGGGTCTTGTGGGCGAGCAGTACTTC.

The chain uses TRBV6-6 and TRBJ1-5; D unclear. The length of the CDR3 is 13 residues. V lost 6 bases and J 1 base, leaving 7 bases between the germline ends. Per germline, CDR1 MNHNY and CDR2 SVGAGI (reference sequence). This CDR3 is CASSPGSNQPQHF. As DNA, the CDR3 is TGTGCCAGCAGCCCCGGGAGCAATCAGCCCCAGCATTTT.

J is TRBJ2-7 and V is TRBV4-2, with no clear D. With 0 bases removed from V and 7 bases from J, the gap between germline ends came to 7 bases. CDR1 is LGHNA, CDR2 YNFKEQ, per germline. This CDR3 comprises 12 residues. The DNA for the CDR3 is TGTGCCAGCAGCCAAGATAAGAGGGAGCAGTACTTC. Encoded protein: CASSQDKREQYF.

The genes are TRBV2 and TRBJ2-7, with TRBD2 identical over 7 bases. Looked up from germline, CDR1 is SNHLY and CDR2 is FYNNEI. There are 18 residues in the CDR3. V shed 4 bases and J 3 bases; nucleotides not matched to a gene: 18. Written as DNA, the CDR3 is TGTGCCAGCAGTGTAAGCGGGGTGGATAGGGCAGTGGTCTACGAGCAGTACTTC. It yields the protein CASSVSGVDRAVVYEQYF.

The genes are TRBV9 and TRBJ1-6; 7 bases line up with TRBD1. Germline V CDR1 and CDR2: SGDLS, YYNGEE. Germline trimming cut 3 bases from V and 8 bases from J; bases unmatched to any gene: 8. CDR3 length: 15 amino acids. CDR3 DNA: TGTGCCAGCAGCGATTACAGGGGTGGGGATTCACCCCTCCACTTT. Translating gives CASSDYRGGDSPLHF. Complete variable domain (other parts from reference TRBV9 and TRBJ1-6): DSGVTQTPKHLITATGQRVTLRCSPRSGDLSVYWYQQSLDQGLQFLIQYYNGEERAKGNILERFSAQQFPDLHSELNLSSLELGDSALYFCASSDYRGGDSPLHFGNGTRLTVT.

This chain uses TRBV2 with TRBJ2-6; 8 nucleotides agree with TRBD1. J was trimmed by 0 bases and V by 10 bases; bases with no gene match: 11. Germline V lookup: CDR1 SNHLY, CDR2 FYNNEI. There are 17 residues in the CDR3. The CDR3 nucleotides are TGTGCCACGAACCGGGACAGGAGACCCTCTGGGGCCAACGTCCTGACTTTC. Protein: CATNRDRRPSGANVLTF.

The V call is TRBV10-3, the J call TRBJ2-7; 9 positions agree with TRBD1. The CDR3 is made up of 15 amino acids. Germline CDR1 reads ENHRY; CDR2 reads SYGVKD. The J segment lost 2 bases and the V segment lost 0 bases, leaving 2 bases of the junction unmatched. The CDR3 coding sequence is TGTGCCATCAGTGAGTCGGGGACAGGGACCTACGAGCAGTACTTC. Amino acids: CAISESGTGTYEQYF.

The chain couples TRBV6-6 to TRBJ1-2, with D possibly being TRBD1 (6 bases). V lost 4 bases and J lost 3, with 12 bases in between. The CDR3 extends over 14 amino acids. Looked up from germline, CDR1 is MNHNY and CDR2 is SVGAGI (reference sequence). The CDR3 is CASSLGHPDYGYTF. The DNA for the CDR3 is TGTGCCAGCAGTTTGGGACACCCGGACTATGGCTACACCTTC.

The V call is TRBV4-2, the J call TRBJ2-3, with 7 bases identical to TRBD1. Germline CDR1 reads LGHNA; CDR2 reads YNFKEQ. The CDR3 contains 15 residues. The V segment lost 2 bases and the J segment 3 bases; nucleotides outside the gene matches: 5. This CDR3 reads CASSQPPGGTDTQYF. CDR3 sequence (DNA): TGTGCCAGCAGCCAACCACCAGGGGGAACAGATACGCAGTATTTT.

This rearrangement joins TRBV5-6 to TRBJ2-7, with D possibly being TRBD1 (5 bases). The CDR3 loop spans 13 amino acids. The germline V gene encodes CDR1 SGHDT and CDR2 YYEEEE. V was shortened by 6 bases and J by 7 bases, with 17 bases between the two germline ends. The chain's CDR3 is CASMWRKRGEQYF. In DNA, the CDR3 is TGTGCCAGCATGTGGCGAAAAAGGGGAGAGCAGTACTTC.

The genes are TRBV6-1 and TRBJ1-2, with D perhaps matching TRBD1 (6 bases). The CDR3 is 16 amino acids. Germline V gene sequence: CDR1 MNHNS, CDR2 SASEGT. V gave up 2 bases and J gave up 0 bases, with 13 bases separating them. The DNA of the CDR3 is TGTGCCAGCAGTGAACAAATGGCAGGGGCTAACTATGGCTACACCTTC. As protein: CASSEQMAGANYGYTF.

V gene TRBV10-3 combines with J gene TRBJ2-6; no reliable D call. CDR3 length: 15 amino acids. The V and J ends lost 0 bases and 0 bases respectively, with 3 bases between them. Germline lookup yields CDR1 ENHRY and CDR2 SYGVKD. The CDR3 here is CAISESLSGANVLTF. The DNA of the CDR3 is TGTGCCATCAGTGAGTCCCTCTCTGGGGCCAACGTCCTGACTTTC.

The rearrangement uses TRBV4-2 and TRBJ2-7; 8 nucleotides agree with TRBD2. Trimming took 4 bases from V and 3 from J; bases not matched to a gene: 5. Per germline, CDR1 LGHNA and CDR2 YNFKEQ. CDR3 length: 14 amino acids. The CDR3 spells CASSPGRGGYEQYF. The CDR3 DNA follows: TGTGCCAGCAGCCCCGGGAGGGGGGGCTACGAGCAGTACTTC.